This section outlines one T cell receptor beta chain sequence together with its context. The data originate from a study of PD-1 blockade in classical Hodgkin lymphoma. Trimming stripped 2 bases from V and 1 base from J, with 9 bases between. Germline V gives CDR1 SGHTA, CDR2 FQGNSA. This CDR3 spans 15 amino acids. The assay was immunoSEQ multiplex PCR, and TCRdb's table has in-frame clones only and misses some. This table has about 44,000 clones, 60% to 70% appearing once. Sample time point: cycle 4 day 1 (C4D1), after more than 5 weeks of nivolumab. There was relapse after autologous stem cell transplantation in every patient, and there was variation in brentuximab vedotin exposure.

The source is a human donor with classical Hodgkin lymphoma. V usage is TRBV7-2 and J usage is TRBJ1-5; possibly TRBD1 for D (5 bases). The sample consisted of peripheral blood mononuclear cells (PBMCs), taken before the fourth cycle of nivolumab. The CDR3 nucleotides are TGTGCCAGCAGCTTATCGTCAGGGAGCAATCAGCCCCAGCATTTT. Translated: CASSLSSGSNQPQHF.